This entry is about one T cell receptor beta chain. The antigen is undetermined. The source of the sample is a study of memory CD4+ T cells and cytomegalovirus serostatus. Study-level findings and limits: CMV serostatus prediction reached median AUC about 0.95, or 0.9 with US-trained model.

Single viable CD3+CD4+CD8-CD45RO+ cells were sorted as the memory CD4+ T cells. Source study methods: After removing out-of-frame reads, over 2 million distinct TCRbeta sequences remained. Repertoires were generated with immunoSEQ multiplex PCR, while TCRdb's copy carries only in-frame clones and drops some. That table furnishes V, J and clone size, whereas the DNA furnished D and trimming. The sample has tens of thousands of clones; around 80% are singletons. The receptor comes from an adult in good health and CMV-seronegative. The sequencing sample was made of memory CD4+ T cells from blood.

The CDR3 protein is CASSTTGLGDTQYF. The DNA for the CDR3 is TGCGCCAGCAGTACGACAGGGTTGGGAGATACGCAGTATTTT. The V gene is TRBV10-2, the J gene TRBJ2-3; 7 nucleotides agree with TRBD1. This CDR3 has 14 residues. CDR1 is WSHSY and CDR2 is SAAADI in the germline V gene. V dropped 5 bases and J dropped 5; count of bases not matched to a gene: 7.